A selection of T cell receptor beta chains follows, all from one sample in a study of long-term antiretroviral therapy in people with HIV. Here immunoSEQ multiplex PCR was the method, and the copy in TCRdb shows in-frame clones only, minus some. The table has tens of thousands of clones, approximately 85% seen once. Sequencing used unsorted PBMCs, obtained 3.1 years after starting antiretroviral therapy. These receptors were taken from a woman in her forties or fifties with HIV. Both conserved end residues are trimmed from each CDR3. The order of the fields is V gene, D gene, CDR3 length, CDR3 protein. The D gene is left open where the match is weak.

TRBV9,.,12,ASSVGARGYEQY
TRBV7-9,.,12,ASNLAGSYNEQF
TRBV5-6,.,14,ASSLEGVGMNTEAF
TRBV25-1,TRBD1,12,ASVTGTGATEAF
TRBV7-2,TRBD2,14,ASSWGLAGGHYEQY
TRBV6-4,.,13,ASSVGCYSNQPQH
TRBV30,.,10,AWSQGSQPQH
TRBV29-1,.,11,SVTTGSTGELF
TRBV19,.,14,ATATPRQGFDQPQH
TRBV5-6,.,10,ASSFGTYGYT
TRBV7-9,.,11,ASSESINYGYT
TRBV7-9,TRBD1,13,ASSLLQGDLTEAF
TRBV10-3,TRBD1,12,ASAGTGGYSPLH
TRBV13,TRBD1,13,ASSPPAGGITEAF
TRBV2,TRBD1,11,ASSETGLWTQY
TRBV18,.,11,ASSPQTGYEQY
TRBV29-1,.,9,SVALITGQF
TRBV5-4,TRBD1,13,ASSFGQGKFTEAF
TRBV15,TRBD1,12,ATSGTGSRQPQH
TRBV15,.,10,ATSGQTYEQY
TRBV7-3,.,14,ASSLRPPTRTGELF
TRBV2,.,13,ASSDGGALSYGYT
TRBV21-1,.,17,ASSKEEGTSGPLAETQY
TRBV5-5,.,14,ASSLRTGLGGNTIY
TRBV18,.,13,ASSPPGASTDTQY
TRBV4-2,TRBD1,16,ASSQGLPGQGVGYEQY
TRBV5-1,TRBD1,13,ASSLEGRGVTEAF
TRBV5-8,.,11,ASSLVRDTEAF
TRBV5-1,.,12,ASSLVAGPNEQF
TRBV4-1,TRBD1,13,ASSLRTGVLNRCF
TRBV11-2,.,14,ASSPIIGSTNEKLF
TRBV6-1,.,12,ASSEQGPRQPQH
TRBV27,.,13,ASSLVQGGSDTQY
TRBV5-4,.,11,ASSQQGRAEAF
TRBV19,TRBD1,17,ASSTRPRTGVATNEKLF
TRBV29-1,.,10,SVATEWETQY
TRBV30,TRBD2,14,AWRLAGGFSYNEQF
TRBV18,TRBD1,15,ASSPLPGQGGNEKLF
TRBV28,TRBD1,12,ASRGQGANNEQF
TRBV5-6,TRBD1,13,ASSLFGQASYEQY
TRBV5-1,TRBD1,13,ASSSTGGNTGELF
TRBV5-4,.,12,ASSLSLRWETQY